Listed below are T cell receptor beta chains from one sample, sequenced in a study of STAT5B mutations in CD4+ large granular lymphocyte leukemia. Only in-frame clones appear in the TCRdb table, and some are missing; sequencing was by immunoSEQ multiplex PCR. The data show more than 45,000 clones, about three quarters seen once. Sequencing was performed on CD4+ T cells from blood buffy coats. The receptors here all came from a human donor in good health. Each CDR3 is given with its conserved first and last residue. Fields, in order: D gene, V gene, clone size, J gene, CDR3 DNA, CDR3 protein. A D gene is named only where the DNA matches it firmly. Expanded clones get a size class; other rows say once, few or many, or leave the size out.

D gene: TRBD2
V gene: TRBV10-3
clone size: few
J gene: TRBJ2-1
CDR3 DNA: TGTGCCATCAGTGAGAGGGCCGGGACTAGCGGGGGGAATGAGCAGTTCTTC
CDR3 protein: CAISERAGTSGGNEQFF

D gene: NA
V gene: TRBV2
clone size: once
J gene: TRBJ2-3
CDR3 DNA: TGTGCCAGCATCCGAACGGGGGGGACAGGTACGCAGTATTTT
CDR3 protein: CASIRTGGTGTQYF

D gene: NA
V gene: TRBV18
clone size: NA
J gene: TRBJ1-6
CDR3 DNA: TGTGCCAGCTCGCCCAGGGCTCCAGACTATAATTCACCCCTCCACTTT
CDR3 protein: CASSPRAPDYNSPLHF

D gene: NA
V gene: TRBV21-1
clone size: few
J gene: TRBJ1-6
CDR3 DNA: NA
CDR3 protein: CASSKGNWGLGSYNSPLHF

D gene: NA
V gene: TRBV4-2
clone size: NA
J gene: TRBJ1-6
CDR3 DNA: TGTGCCAGCAGCCAAGGTTGGGTCGAATCACCCCTCCACTTT
CDR3 protein: CASSQGWVESPLHF

D gene: TRBD1
V gene: TRBV7-2
clone size: NA
J gene: TRBJ2-3
CDR3 DNA: TGTGCCAGCAGACCAACAGGGGCCACAGATACGCAGTATTTT
CDR3 protein: CASRPTGATDTQYF

D gene: NA
V gene: TRBV5-6
clone size: NA
J gene: TRBJ2-4
CDR3 DNA: TGTGCCAGCAGCTTGGGAGGACCTCTAGCCAAAAACATTCAGTACTTC
CDR3 protein: CASSLGGPLAKNIQYF

D gene: TRBD1
V gene: TRBV27
clone size: NA
J gene: TRBJ1-6
CDR3 DNA: TGTGCCAGCTCCGGGGACAGGGACGGGTCACCCCTCCACTTT
CDR3 protein: CASSGDRDGSPLHF

D gene: NA
V gene: TRBV10-3
clone size: NA
J gene: TRBJ1-2
CDR3 DNA: TGTGCCATCAGTGAGGACCAATTAGGCTACACCTTC
CDR3 protein: CAISEDQLGYTF

D gene: TRBD1
V gene: TRBV6-5
clone size: NA
J gene: TRBJ1-4
CDR3 DNA: TGTGCCAGCAGTTCGACCACAGGGGGCGTGGGTGAAAAACTGTTTTTT
CDR3 protein: CASSSTTGGVGEKLFF

D gene: NA
V gene: TRBV14
clone size: NA
J gene: TRBJ1-1
CDR3 DNA: TGTGCCAGCAGCCCCGGCGTCCGGACTGAAGCTTTCTTT
CDR3 protein: CASSPGVRTEAFF

D gene: NA
V gene: TRBV7-7
clone size: NA
J gene: TRBJ1-2
CDR3 DNA: TGTGCTATTCGGGTAGGGGACTATGGCTACACCTTC
CDR3 protein: CAIRVGDYGYTF

D gene: NA
V gene: TRBV4-2
clone size: NA
J gene: TRBJ1-3
CDR3 DNA: TGTGCCAGCAGCCAAGATTCTGGAAACACCATATATTTT
CDR3 protein: CASSQDSGNTIYF

D gene: TRBD1
V gene: TRBV7-6
clone size: NA
J gene: TRBJ2-7
CDR3 DNA: TGTGCCAGCAGCGCAACCGGGACAGGGGGCGAGCAGTACTTC
CDR3 protein: CASSATGTGGEQYF

D gene: NA
V gene: TRBV29-1
clone size: NA
J gene: TRBJ2-2
CDR3 DNA: TGCAGCGTCGTTAACACCGGGGAGCTGTTTTTT
CDR3 protein: CSVVNTGELFF

D gene: NA
V gene: TRBV2
clone size: NA
J gene: TRBJ1-5
CDR3 DNA: TGTGCCAGCAGTAGGGATAGCAATCAGCCCCAGCATTTT
CDR3 protein: CASSRDSNQPQHF

D gene: TRBD2
V gene: TRBV5-6
clone size: NA
J gene: TRBJ2-3
CDR3 DNA: TGTGCCAGCAGCTCGAGGACTAGCGGGGGTTGGGATACGCAGTATTTT
CDR3 protein: CASSSRTSGGWDTQYF

D gene: NA
V gene: TRBV7-9
clone size: few
J gene: TRBJ1-1
CDR3 DNA: TGTGCCAGCAGCTTATCCCCAGGAGGTGGGACTGAAGCTTTCTTT
CDR3 protein: CASSLSPGGGTEAFF

D gene: NA
V gene: TRBV28
clone size: NA
J gene: TRBJ1-6
CDR3 DNA: TGTGCCAGCAGCTCCGGGACCGTTAATTCACCCCTCCACTTT
CDR3 protein: CASSSGTVNSPLHF

D gene: NA
V gene: TRBV19
clone size: NA
J gene: TRBJ1-1
CDR3 DNA: TGTGCCAGTATGGGCAGCCAGAACACTGAAGCTTTCTTT
CDR3 protein: CASMGSQNTEAFF

D gene: NA
V gene: TRBV5-8
clone size: NA
J gene: TRBJ2-4
CDR3 DNA: TGTGCCAGCAGCTCGGGGGTTAGCGGAAACAAAAACATTCAGTACTTC
CDR3 protein: CASSSGVSGNKNIQYF

D gene: NA
V gene: TRBV19
clone size: NA
J gene: TRBJ1-5
CDR3 DNA: TGTGCCAGTAGTATAGCGAAGGGGAATCAGCCCCAGCATTTT
CDR3 protein: CASSIAKGNQPQHF